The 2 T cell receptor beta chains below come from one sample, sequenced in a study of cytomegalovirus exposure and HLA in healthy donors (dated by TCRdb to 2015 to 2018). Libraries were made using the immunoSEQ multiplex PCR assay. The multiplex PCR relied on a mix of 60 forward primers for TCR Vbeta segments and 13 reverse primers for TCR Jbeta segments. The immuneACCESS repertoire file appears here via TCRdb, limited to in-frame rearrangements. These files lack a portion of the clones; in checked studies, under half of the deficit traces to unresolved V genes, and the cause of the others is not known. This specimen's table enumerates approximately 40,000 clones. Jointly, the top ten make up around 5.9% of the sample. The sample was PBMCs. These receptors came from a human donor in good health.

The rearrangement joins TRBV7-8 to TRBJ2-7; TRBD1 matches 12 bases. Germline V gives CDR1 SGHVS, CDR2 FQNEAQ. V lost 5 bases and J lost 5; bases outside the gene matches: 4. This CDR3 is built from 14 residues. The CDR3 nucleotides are TGTGCCAGCAGCCAGGGGACAGGGGGCCACGAGCAGTACTTC. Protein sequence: CASSQGTGGHEQYF.

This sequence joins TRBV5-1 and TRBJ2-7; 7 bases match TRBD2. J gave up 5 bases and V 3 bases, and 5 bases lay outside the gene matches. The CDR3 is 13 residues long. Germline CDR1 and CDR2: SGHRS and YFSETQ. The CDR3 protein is CASSWEGIDEQYF. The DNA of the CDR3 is TGCGCCAGCAGCTGGGAGGGGATCGACGAGCAGTACTTC.